A single sample is the source of the 20 T cell receptor beta chains below, sequenced in a study of blood T cell repertoires in COVID-19. Sequenced by immunoSEQ multiplex PCR; TCRdb stores in-frame clones only, minus some. The top ten hold approximately 9.4% of the sample, which has 150,000 to 200,000 clones, 88% seen once. Sequenced sample: PBMCs or T cells enriched from blood (not recorded which). The receptor set was obtained from a woman aged 18-29 years who had recovered from COVID-19.

DNA of the CDR3: TGTGCCAGCAGGACTGGACAGGGGAACTACGAGCAGTACTTC. As protein: CASRTGQGNYEQYF. This chain connects TRBV2 to TRBJ2-7, with TRBD1 matching over 9 bases. The CDR3 consists of 14 residues. J was trimmed by 3 bases and V by 6 bases; bases with no gene match: 6. CDR1 is SNHLY and CDR2 is FYNNEI in the germline V gene. The variable domain in full, completed from reference TRBV2 and TRBJ2-7, reads EPEVTQTPSHQVTQMGQEVILRCVPISNHLYFYWYRQILGQKVEFLVSFYNNEISEKSEIFDDQFSVERPDGSNFTLKIRSTKLEDSAMYFCASRTGQGNYEQYFGPGTRLTVT.

The rearrangement uses TRBV7-3 and TRBJ2-2, with a tentative D call TRBD1 (6 bases). The CDR3 is 17 amino acids. The germline gives CDR1 SGHTA, CDR2 FQGTGA. Trimming shortened V by 0 bases and J by 6 bases, and 17 bases separated the two germline ends. The DNA of the CDR3 is TGTGCCAGCAGCTTAACGCTAACAGGGAACCACGCCGGGGAGCTGTTTTTT. The encoded protein is CASSLTLTGNHAGELFF.

This rearrangement joins TRBV5-1 to TRBJ1-2, with TRBD1 matching 8 bases. The germline V gene has CDR1 SGHRS and CDR2 YFSETQ. This CDR3 spans 14 amino acids. V lost 3 bases and J lost 4; bases outside the gene matches: 5. The CDR3 coding sequence is TGCGCCAGCAGCTGGGACAGGCCAGCCTATGGCTACACCTTC. It yields the protein CASSWDRPAYGYTF.

Here the CDR3 DNA reads TGTGCCAGCAGCTTGGACAGGGATGCGTTTGGTACTGAAGCTTTCTTT. It encodes CASSLDRDAFGTEAFF. The rearrangement links TRBV7-2 to TRBJ1-1; 8 positions agree with TRBD1. The CDR3 spans 16 residues. Trimming at V came to 3 bases and at J to 5 bases, leaving 11 bases not matched to a gene. CDR1 and CDR2 (germline): SGHTA, FQGNSA. Complete variable domain (other parts from reference TRBV7-2 and TRBJ1-1): GAGVSQSPSNKVTEKGKDVELRCDPISGHTALYWYRQSLGQGLEFLIYFQGNSAPDKSGLPSDRFSAERTGGSVSTLTIQRTQQEDSAVYLCASSLDRDAFGTEAFFGQGTRLTVV.

The gene calls are TRBV6-5 and TRBJ1-4, with unresolved D. Germline V gene data show CDR1 as MNHEY and CDR2 as SVGAGI. V shed 0 bases and J shed 1 base, with 6 bases lying between them. The CDR3 length is 15 residues. The CDR3 nucleotides read TGTGCCAGCAGTTACTCAGGGAGAACTAATGAAAAACTGTTTTTT. Encoded protein: CASSYSGRTNEKLFF.

Only one count was recorded for this clone. J is TRBJ1-3 and V is TRBV2; no clear D gene. V shed 8 bases and J shed 0 bases, with 8 bases lying between them. The germline V gene has CDR1 SNHLY and CDR2 FYNNEI. This CDR3 contains 13 residues. CDR3 coding DNA: TGTGCCAGCGGACGGGACTCTGGAAACACCATATATTTT. This gives the protein CASGRDSGNTIYF.

The chain uses TRBV28 and TRBJ1-4; D ambiguous. This CDR3 is built from 13 residues. V was clipped by 6 bases and J by 3 bases, with 8 bases between them. Germline-derived CDR1 and CDR2 are MDHEN and SYDVKM. CDR3 residues: CASSGSANEKLFF. The DNA of the CDR3 is TGTGCCAGCAGCGGGTCCGCTAATGAAAAACTGTTTTTT.

CDR3 in amino acids: CASGTGGPGRNTIYF. In nucleotides, the CDR3 is TGTGCCAGCGGGACAGGGGGCCCGGGTCGAAACACCATATATTTT. This chain links TRBV25-1 with TRBJ1-3; 12 nucleotides line up with TRBD1. Germline CDR1 MGHDK, CDR2 SYGVNS. CDR3 length: 15 amino acids. V trimming: 8 bases; J trimming: 5 bases; junction bases outside the gene matches: 7.

V usage is TRBV2 and J usage is TRBJ1-2; 9 bases agree with TRBD1. The CDR3 length is 14 residues. Germline V gene sequence: CDR1 SNHLY, CDR2 FYNNEI. Losses at the gene ends were 3 bases for V and 4 bases for J; bases not matched to a gene: 3. The CDR3 nucleotides are TGTGCCAGCAGTGAGGGGACAGGGTTCTATGGCTACACCTTC. Residues: CASSEGTGFYGYTF.

The V call is TRBV28, the J call TRBJ1-4, with 7 bases matching TRBD1. CDR3 length: 13 residues. V shed 6 bases, J shed 8 bases, and the junction held 6 bases outside the gene matches. Per germline, CDR1 MDHEN and CDR2 SYDVKM. The chain's CDR3 is CASSSGGYEKLFF. In nucleotides, the CDR3 is TGTGCCAGCAGCTCAGGGGGTTACGAAAAACTGTTTTTT.

The V gene is TRBV5-1, the J gene TRBJ1-1; D perhaps matches TRBD1 (5 bases). The CDR3 loop spans 14 amino acids. Looked up from germline, CDR1 is SGHRS and CDR2 is YFSETQ. The V gene lost 4 bases and the J gene lost 1 base, with 11 bases spanning the gap. CDR3 sequence: CASSLTGANTEAFF. In DNA form, the CDR3 reads TGCGCCAGCAGCCTCACTGGGGCGAACACTGAAGCTTTCTTT.

In its sample, this clone was seen a few times. The chain links TRBV27 to TRBJ1-1; the D gene is possibly TRBD1 (6 bases). The CDR3 is made up of 12 amino acids. Germline CDR1 reads MNHEY; CDR2 reads SMNVEV (reference sequence). Trimming took 5 bases from V and 9 from J, leaving 13 bases between them. The DNA for the CDR3 is TGTGCCAGCAGTCTCCTGACAGGACAAGCTTTCTTT. As protein: CASSLLTGQAFF.

The genes are TRBV30 and TRBJ1-6; TRBD1 is a possible D gene (6 bases). Germline V gene sequence: CDR1 GTSNPN, CDR2 SVGIG (reference sequence). V was pared by 1 base and J by 7 bases, with 8 bases between. The CDR3 is made up of 13 amino acids. CDR3 residues: CAWSGQGNSPLHF. The CDR3 DNA reads as TGTGCCTGGAGTGGGCAGGGGAATTCACCCCTCCACTTT.

This chain connects TRBV2 to TRBJ2-7, with 7 nucleotides matching TRBD2. Germline assignment: CDR1 SNHLY and CDR2 FYNNEI. V gave up 10 bases and J gave up 0 bases; unmatched junction bases: 3. CDR3 length: 12 residues. The CDR3 region has the DNA TGTGCCACAAGGGACTACTCCTACGAGCAGTACTTC. Translating gives CATRDYSYEQYF. Drawing the rest from reference TRBV2 and TRBJ2-7, the complete variable domain is EPEVTQTPSHQVTQMGQEVILRCVPISNHLYFYWYRQILGQKVEFLVSFYNNEISEKSEIFDDQFSVERPDGSNFTLKIRSTKLEDSAMYFCATRDYSYEQYFGPGTRLTVT.

The V and J genes are TRBV29-1 and TRBJ1-2; D ambiguous. The ends were cut back, 4 bases at V and 4 bases at J, with 13 bases in the middle. The CDR3 is 13 residues long. CDR1 and CDR2 (germline): SQVTM, ANQGSEA. The CDR3 loop reads CSVAPGEAYGYTF. The CDR3 nucleotides are TGCAGCGTTGCTCCCGGGGAGGCCTATGGCTACACCTTC.

The J gene is TRBJ2-2, the V gene TRBV4-2, with TRBD2 identical over 15 bases. Germline V gene sequence: CDR1 LGHNA, CDR2 YNFKEQ. The CDR3 has 18 residues. V shed 4 bases, J shed 0 bases, and the junction held 3 bases outside the gene matches. CDR3 residues: CASSLGLAGGANTGELFF. Here the CDR3 DNA reads TGTGCCAGCAGCCTGGGACTAGCGGGGGGTGCGAACACCGGGGAGCTGTTTTTT.

V is TRBV3-1 (or the pseudogene TRBV3-2) and J is TRBJ2-1; D might be TRBD1 (7 bases). Germline loops: CDR1 LGHDT, CDR2 YNNKEL (reference sequence). The CDR3 runs to 15 residues. V was trimmed by 2 bases and J by 6 bases, leaving 14 bases between them. This CDR3 reads CASSQTPGGSNEQFF. The DNA for the CDR3 is TGTGCCAGCAGCCAAACCCCAGGGGGGTCCAATGAGCAGTTCTTC.

The chain carries TRBV24-1 and TRBJ2-1, with D unresolved. Trimming pared 1 base from V and 7 bases from J, leaving 10 bases between. The germline V gene has CDR1 KGHDR and CDR2 SFDVKD. The CDR3 length is 14 residues. The CDR3 here is CATSDFSSLNEQFF. The CDR3, as DNA: TGTGCCACCAGTGATTTTAGTTCTTTAAATGAGCAGTTCTTC.

The chain is built from TRBV2 and TRBJ1-4; no reliable D call. CDR3 length: 13 residues. With 5 bases removed from V and 4 bases from J, the gap between germline ends came to 8 bases. Germline V gives CDR1 SNHLY, CDR2 FYNNEI. The CDR3 loop reads CASSPDYNEKLFF. The DNA of the CDR3 is TGTGCCAGCAGTCCGGACTATAATGAAAAACTGTTTTTT.

This chain links TRBV5-1 with TRBJ1-2; D is possibly TRBD1 (5 bases). V dropped 0 bases and J dropped 7 bases, with 7 bases sitting between them. The CDR3 has 12 residues. CDR1 and CDR2 (germline): SGHRS, YFSETQ. DNA for the CDR3: TGCGCCAGCAGCTTGGGGGGCGGTGGCTACACCTTC. Translated: CASSLGGGGYTF.